Shown below are 17 T cell receptor beta chains from a single sample sequenced in a study of control samples from healthy donors and cancer patients. Measured with immunoSEQ multiplex PCR; TCRdb has only the in-frame clones, and not every one. Of some 99,000 clones listed, less than 95% are singletons. The specimen sequenced was blood. These receptor sequences come from a human donor in good health. The donor label of this sample is uncertain.

V and J are TRBV28 and TRBJ1-6; possibly TRBD1 for D (6 bases). The CDR3 has 15 amino acids. Between the trimmed V and J ends, which lost 5 bases and 7 bases, there was a span of 15 bases. Germline lookup yields CDR1 MDHEN and CDR2 SYDVKM. The CDR3 reads CASSAPGGPNSPLHF. The CDR3 bases are TGTGCCAGCAGTGCCCCTGGGGGGCCAAATTCACCCCTCCACTTT.

The chain joins TRBV5-4 to TRBJ2-2; the D gene is possibly TRBD2 (6 bases). In germline, CDR1 is SGHNT, CDR2 YYREEE (reference sequence). V gave up 3 bases and J gave up 7 bases, with 10 bases separating them. This CDR3 region has 13 residues. CDR3 nucleotide sequence: TGTGCCAGCAGCTCGGGACTGGACGGGGAGCTGTTTTTT. As protein: CASSSGLDGELFF.

The chain carries TRBV4-2 and TRBJ1-4; no definite D call. V lost 4 bases and J 2 bases, leaving 11 bases between the germline ends. This CDR3 comprises 15 residues. CDR1 and CDR2 from the germline V gene are LGHNA and YNFKEQ. The CDR3 here is CASSRQPSTNEKLFF. CDR3 coding DNA: TGTGCCAGCAGCCGGCAGCCCTCCACTAATGAAAAACTGTTTTTT.

The chain recombines TRBV7-8 with TRBJ2-1; unclear D gene. Trimming left V 8 bases short and J 3 bases short, with 11 bases between. The V gene's germline CDR1 is SGHVS and CDR2 FQNEAQ. The CDR3 length is 13 residues. The CDR3 here is CASGKEYYNEQFF. Written as DNA, the CDR3 is TGTGCCAGCGGGAAAGAATACTACAATGAGCAGTTCTTC. Full variable domain (remainder filled in from reference TRBV7-8 and TRBJ2-1): GAGVSQSPRYKVAKRGQDVALRCDPISGHVSLFWYQQALGQGPEFLTYFQNEAQLDKSGLPSDRFFAERPEGSVSTLKIQRTQQEDSAVYLCASGKEYYNEQFFGPGTRLTVL.

V usage is TRBV2 and J usage is TRBJ2-3; 14 bases match TRBD2. Germline lookup yields CDR1 SNHLY and CDR2 FYNNEI. Losses at the gene ends were 3 bases for V and 2 bases for J; bases not matched to a gene: 4. This CDR3 is built from 17 residues. The CDR3 DNA follows: TGTGCCAGCAGTGAGGGACTAGCGGGGGCGTTCACAGATACGCAGTATTTT. It is translated as CASSEGLAGAFTDTQYF.

The chain couples TRBV18 to TRBJ2-3, with TRBD1 matching over 9 bases. CDR3 length equals 16 residues. Germline V gene data show CDR1 as KGHSH and CDR2 as LQKENI. V lost 5 bases to trimming and J lost 4 bases; unmatched junction nucleotides: 10. DNA for the CDR3: TGTGCCAGCTCAAACCGGGACAGGGTCGAAGCAGATACGCAGTATTTT. This encodes CASSNRDRVEADTQYF.

The chain is built from TRBV7-9 and TRBJ2-3, with 7 nucleotides matching TRBD1. V lost 5 bases and J lost 0; bases outside the gene matches: 8. Germline CDR1 reads SEHNR; CDR2 reads FQNEAQ (reference sequence). CDR3 length equals 16 residues. The CDR3 sequence: CASSAKGALSTDTQYF. CDR3 DNA sequence: TGTGCCAGCAGCGCAAAGGGGGCGCTTAGCACAGATACGCAGTATTTT. Drawing the rest from reference TRBV7-9 and TRBJ2-3, the complete variable domain is DTGVSQNPRHKITKRGQNVTFRCDPISEHNRLYWYRQTLGQGPEFLTYFQNEAQLEKSRLLSDRFSAERPKGSFSTLEIQRTEQGDSAMYLCASSAKGALSTDTQYFGPGTRLTVL.

J is TRBJ2-3 and V is TRBV24-1, with D possibly TRBD2 on 7 matching bases. V was trimmed by 4 bases and J by 4 bases, leaving 26 bases between them. The CDR3 has 19 amino acids. Germline V gene data show CDR1 as KGHDR and CDR2 as SFDVKD. The CDR3 DNA follows: TGTGCCACCAGTGACCCGCGAGGGGGGGGCTACCTCCTGGCAGATACGCAGTATTTT. This translates into CATSDPRGGGYLLADTQYF.

This clone was detected only a few times. The chain joins TRBV5-4 to TRBJ1-2; D may be TRBD1 (6 bases). Germline V lookup: CDR1 SGHNT, CDR2 YYREEE (reference sequence). Trimming left V 2 bases short and J 8 bases short, with 16 bases between. This CDR3 spans 14 amino acids. The CDR3 DNA reads as TGTGCCAGCAGCTTTGGGGGCGATTTCGGAGGCTACACCTTC. Translating it yields CASSFGGDFGGYTF.

V usage is TRBV5-6 and J usage is TRBJ2-1; no firm D call. Trimming pared 5 bases from V and 4 bases from J, leaving 4 bases between. Germline V gene sequence: CDR1 SGHDT, CDR2 YYEEEE. The CDR3 has 11 residues. The CDR3 loop reads CASRLYNEQFF. The CDR3 DNA follows: TGTGCCAGCAGGCTATACAATGAGCAGTTCTTC.

The rearrangement uses TRBV2 and TRBJ1-5; no clear D. There are 13 residues in the CDR3. V lost 5 bases and J 3 bases, leaving 8 bases between the germline ends. Germline CDR1 is SNHLY and CDR2 is FYNNEI. CDR3 region: CASSFSDNQPQHF. CDR3 DNA sequence: TGTGCCAGCAGTTTCTCCGACAATCAGCCCCAGCATTTT.

V gene TRBV9 combines with J gene TRBJ1-4; D unresolved. The CDR3 spans 14 residues. V lost 0 bases to trimming and J lost 4 bases, with 7 bases between them. Germline V CDR1 and CDR2: SGDLS, YYNGEE. The CDR3 reads CASSVGAGNEKLFF. Written as DNA, the CDR3 is TGTGCCAGCAGCGTAGGGGCAGGTAATGAAAAACTGTTTTTT.

The CDR3 loop reads CASSVGYSQGEQFF. CDR3 coding DNA: TGTGCCAGCAGTGTTGGTTACTCGCAGGGTGAGCAGTTCTTC. The chain couples TRBV6-4 to TRBJ2-1; D is perhaps TRBD1 (5 bases). The V gene's germline CDR1 is MRHNA and CDR2 SNTAGT. CDR3 length equals 14 residues. Trimming stripped 4 bases from V and 9 bases from J, with 16 bases between.

The chain carries TRBV10-3 and TRBJ2-6; the D is unclear. The CDR3 has 14 amino acids. The germline CDR1 and CDR2 sequences are ENHRY and SYGVKD. V was shortened by 10 bases and J by 0 bases, with 10 bases between the two germline ends. In DNA form, the CDR3 reads TGTGCCACGAAGGACGGCTCTGGGGCCAACGTCCTGACTTTC. Protein: CATKDGSGANVLTF.

J is TRBJ2-2 and V is TRBV19; D may be TRBD2 (6 bases). The germline CDR1 and CDR2 sequences are LNHDA and SQIVND (reference sequence). Trimming stripped 3 bases from V and 5 bases from J, with 19 bases between. This CDR3 has 17 residues. The CDR3 coding sequence is TGTGCCAGTAGTATTGGTGGGAGACTAGTACGTACCGGGGAGCTGTTTTTT. This codes for CASSIGGRLVRTGELFF.

V usage is TRBV10-2 and J usage is TRBJ1-1; tentatively, D is TRBD1 (5 bases). Trimming stripped 2 bases from V and 8 bases from J, with 18 bases between. CDR3 length: 15 amino acids. From germline, CDR1 is WSHSY and CDR2 SAAADI. In DNA, the CDR3 is TGCGCCAGCAGTGAGCAGGGCAGGGCAGATTCCGAAGCTTTCTTT. Translating gives CASSEQGRADSEAFF.

The rearrangement uses TRBV24-1 and TRBJ1-2, with D uncertain. V shed 3 bases and J shed 4 bases, with 5 bases lying between them. This CDR3 is built from 12 residues. Germline CDR1 reads KGHDR; CDR2 reads SFDVKD. The CDR3 sequence is CATSDDSYGYTF. CDR3 bases: TGTGCCACCAGTGATGACTCCTATGGCTACACCTTC.